This T cell receptor beta chain derives from a study of blood T cell repertoires in COVID-19. Original handling: The authors estimated nucleated cell counts from reference gene primer amplification. Clones were read by immunoSEQ multiplex PCR, and TCRdb kept only the in-frame ones, dropping some. V and J calls and clone size are as listed in that table; D and trimming were resolved from the DNA. This table has about 160,000 clones, around 92% appearing once. CDR3 length: 14 amino acids. While infection was still active, Seattle patients were enrolled and then followed longitudinally. The sequence derives from a young man with COVID-19, enrolled during active disease. V gene TRBV21-1 combines with J gene TRBJ2-5; the listed D gene, TRBD1, was not tested against the DNA. TRBV21-1 is tagged as a pseudogene. Sequencing was done on a sample of peripheral blood. CDR3 residues: CASSSLTGGETQYF. The CDR3 bases are TGTGCCAGCAGCTCCCTGACAGGGGGGGAGACCCAGTACTTC.